This is a list of T cell receptor beta chains from one sample in a study of OX40 agonist ivuxolimab in advanced cancers. Here immunoSEQ multiplex PCR was the method, and the copy in TCRdb shows in-frame clones only, minus some. This table holds some 94,000 clones, about 96% found once. Sample: CD4+ or CD8+ T cells sorted from blood, taken in a trial of the OX40 agonist ivuxolimab. The origin of the receptors is an adult with an advanced solid tumor such as melanoma, head and neck, liver or kidney cancer. Both conserved end residues are part of each CDR3. The D gene is left open where the match is weak. A row's size may be missing; if present it is once, few, many or a size class.

J	size	V	D	length	CDR3	DNA
TRBJ2-1	NA	TRBV7-2	TRBD1	14	CASSTGASYNEQFF	TGTGCCAGCAGTACAGGGGCCTCCTACAATGAGCAGTTCTTC
TRBJ2-7	NA	TRBV4-3	TRBD2	14	CASSQTSGTYEQYF	TGCGCCAGCAGCCAAACTAGCGGGACCTACGAGCAGTACTTC
TRBJ2-7	once	TRBV29-1	NA	13	CSVHLGGRGEQYF	TGCAGCGTCCACTTAGGCGGGCGGGGCGAGCAGTACTTC
TRBJ2-1	NA	TRBV19	TRBD2	15	CASSRAGGPYNEQFF	TGTGCCAGTAGTAGAGCGGGGGGCCCCTACAATGAGCAGTTCTTC
TRBJ2-3	NA	TRBV28	NA	15	CASSFEADITDTQYF	TGTGCCAGCAGTTTCGAGGCGGACATCACAGATACGCAGTATTTT
TRBJ2-7	NA	TRBV19	NA	13	CASSPGLGNEQYF	TGTGCCAGTAGCCCGGGACTTGGAAACGAGCAGTACTTC
TRBJ2-1	once	TRBV9	TRBD2	16	CASSVEGTSGNNEQFF	TGTGCCAGCAGCGTAGAGGGGACTAGCGGAAACAATGAGCAGTTCTTC
TRBJ1-5	NA	TRBV19	TRBD1	15	CASSIGTGGNQPQHF	TGTGCCAGTAGTATTGGAACAGGGGGCAATCAGCCCCAGCATTTT
TRBJ2-1	NA	TRBV6-5	NA	15	CASSQPGTRINEQFF	TGTGCCAGCAGCCAACCCGGGACAAGAATCAATGAGCAGTTCTTC
TRBJ2-7	NA	TRBV9	TRBD1	15	CASSVEWTGGYEQYF	TGTGCCAGCAGCGTAGAGTGGACAGGGGGCTACGAGCAGTACTTC
TRBJ2-5	NA	TRBV4-1	NA	13	CASSWGAEETQYF	TGCGCCAGCAGCTGGGGGGCCGAGGAGACCCAGTACTTC
TRBJ2-1	NA	TRBV29-1	NA	13	CSVELAPRNEQFF	TGCAGCGTTGAACTAGCACCACGCAATGAGCAGTTCTTC
TRBJ2-3	NA	TRBV7-8	NA	13	CASMGWRADTQYF	TGTGCCAGCATGGGGTGGAGAGCAGATACGCAGTATTTT
TRBJ1-2	NA	TRBV19	TRBD1	13	CASSHRGDYGYTF	TGTGCCAGTAGCCACAGGGGGGACTATGGCTACACCTTC
TRBJ1-1	NA	TRBV9	NA	14	CASSVAFGNTEAFF	TGTGCCAGCAGCGTAGCTTTCGGGAACACTGAAGCTTTCTTT
TRBJ1-6	NA	TRBV7-3	NA	16	CASSLGEYGGNSPLHF	TGTGCCAGCAGCTTAGGGGAGTATGGCGGTAATTCACCCCTCCACTTT
TRBJ2-5	NA	TRBV2	TRBD1	17	CASSLGQGAPLQETQYF	TGTGCCAGCAGTCTCGGACAGGGGGCCCCCTTACAAGAGACCCAGTACTTC
TRBJ2-3	NA	TRBV28	NA	16	CASSFSEGDHTDTQYF	TGTGCCAGCAGTTTTTCCGAGGGGGACCACACAGATACGCAGTATTTT
TRBJ1-1	NA	TRBV25-1	NA	14	CASKGLPMNTEAFF	TGTGCCAGCAAGGGCCTACCTATGAACACTGAAGCTTTCTTT
TRBJ2-7	NA	TRBV5-1	NA	11	CASSLHYEQYF	TGCGCCAGCAGCTTACACTACGAGCAGTACTTC
TRBJ1-1	NA	TRBV28	NA	14	CASSLFVVDTEAFF	TGTGCCAGCAGTTTATTCGTCGTCGACACTGAAGCTTTCTTT
TRBJ2-1	NA	TRBV14	NA	16	CASSQGGLPTVNEQFF	TGTGCCAGCAGCCAAGGAGGGCTTCCGACAGTAAATGAGCAGTTCTTC
TRBJ1-4	NA	TRBV6-5	NA	15	CASSYSGRGNEKLFF	TGTGCCAGCAGTTACTCGGGACGAGGGAATGAAAAACTGTTTTTT
TRBJ2-2	NA	TRBV15	NA	16	CATSIHRGYNAGELFF	TGTGCCACCAGCATCCATAGGGGGTACAATGCCGGGGAGCTGTTTTTT
TRBJ2-1	NA	TRBV6-1	NA	14	CASSEAPREVGRFF	TGTGCCAGCAGTGAAGCGCCCAGGGAGGTAGGCCGGTTCTTC
TRBJ2-3	NA	TRBV6-5	NA	14	CASSPTGRPDTQYF	TGTGCCAGCAGCCCTACCGGCCGACCAGATACGCAGTATTTT
TRBJ1-1	NA	TRBV28	NA	15	CASSLEGLGNTEAFF	TGTGCCAGCAGTTTAGAGGGTCTGGGGAACACTGAAGCTTTCTTT
TRBJ1-2	NA	TRBV11-2	TRBD1	15	CASSLEGQGGNGYTF	TGTGCCAGCAGCTTAGAGGGACAGGGTGGGAATGGCTACACCTTC
TRBJ2-7	NA	TRBV7-9	NA	16	CASSSTGSFDSYEQYF	TGTGCCAGCAGCTCCACGGGGAGCTTTGACTCCTACGAGCAGTACTTC
TRBJ2-7	NA	TRBV6-6	TRBD2	12	CAVGGGSYEQYF	TGTGCCGTCGGGGGGGGGTCCTACGAGCAGTACTTC
TRBJ2-1	few	TRBV19	NA	12	CASSIGRLEQFF	TGTGCCAGTAGTATTGGCCGTTTGGAGCAGTTCTTC